This TCR beta chain was captured in a study of T cell responses to AZD1222 COVID-19 vaccine. Whole-study results and caveats: Reports say nearly half of spike-specific TCRs go after unmutated variant regions. After two AZD1222 doses, spike-specific TCR breadth and depth rose versus day 0.

About this clone itself: Its specificity is not known.

CDR1 is SGHTA and CDR2 is FQGNSA in the germline V gene. The V end lost 0 bases, the J end lost 3 bases, and 9 bases lay between the germline ends. This CDR3 contains 14 residues. TCRdb keeps only in-frame clones here, not all; method: immunoSEQ multiplex PCR. The sample has approximately 160,000 clones; 75% to 90% are singletons. The source is an adult in good health. The sequenced sample was peripheral blood, obtained on day 0 of AZD1222 vaccination. The V call is TRBV7-2, the J call TRBJ2-7; D gene uncertain. CDR3 nucleotides: TGTGCCAGCAGCTTAGCGGGAACCGGCTACGAGCAGTACTTC. It is translated as CASSLAGTGYEQYF.